The rows below give T cell receptor beta chains drawn from one sample of a study of blood T cell repertoires in COVID-19. Clones were read by immunoSEQ multiplex PCR, and TCRdb kept only the in-frame ones, dropping some. The repertoire has about 110,000 clones, approximately 81% of them found once; the top ten carry about 1.3%. Sequenced material: peripheral blood. These receptors originate from a man in his forties with acute or convalescent COVID-19. Each CDR3 is given with its conserved first and last residue. D genes are given only for firm matches. For some rows the clone size is stated as once, few or many, or as a class when expanded; others skip it.

d_gene: TRBD1
v_gene: TRBV2
abundance: once
j_gene: TRBJ2-5
CDR3nt: TGTGCCAGCAGTGGACCGGGACAGAGGAGTTTTTCGACCCAGTACTTC
CDR3aa: CASSGPGQRSFSTQYF

d_gene: .
v_gene: TRBV3-1/TRBV3-2
abundance: .
j_gene: TRBJ2-7
CDR3nt: TGTGCCAGCAGCTCCGGACTACCGCGGGAGCAGTACTTC
CDR3aa: CASSSGLPREQYF

d_gene: .
v_gene: TRBV5-6
abundance: .
j_gene: TRBJ1-1
CDR3nt: TGTGCCAGCAGCGCGGGGGGAGTCACTGAAGCTTTCTTT
CDR3aa: CASSAGGVTEAFF

d_gene: TRBD2
v_gene: TRBV18
abundance: .
j_gene: TRBJ2-1
CDR3nt: TGTGCCAGCTCATTCCGGGAGGGGTCCTACAATGAGCAGTTCTTC
CDR3aa: CASSFREGSYNEQFF

d_gene: .
v_gene: TRBV19
abundance: once
j_gene: TRBJ1-5
CDR3nt: TGTGCCAGTAGCCCCGGGGACAAACATAGCAATCAGCCCCAGCATTTT
CDR3aa: CASSPGDKHSNQPQHF

d_gene: .
v_gene: TRBV6-1
abundance: once
j_gene: TRBJ2-5
CDR3nt: TGTGCCAGCAGTGAATACGCGGGTACTCAAGAGACCCAGTACTTC
CDR3aa: CASSEYAGTQETQYF

d_gene: .
v_gene: TRBV5-1
abundance: .
j_gene: TRBJ1-2
CDR3nt: TGCGCCAGCACCCCGGGGATCCCTGCCTATGGCTACACCTTC
CDR3aa: CASTPGIPAYGYTF

d_gene: TRBD1
v_gene: TRBV7-2
abundance: .
j_gene: TRBJ1-2
CDR3nt: TGTGCCAGCAGCCGGGCCCGGGACAGGGGCCATAACTATGGCTACACCTTC
CDR3aa: CASSRARDRGHNYGYTF

d_gene: .
v_gene: TRBV2
abundance: few
j_gene: TRBJ2-2
CDR3nt: TGTGCCAGCACCATACAGAACACCGGGGAGCTGTTTTTT
CDR3aa: CASTIQNTGELFF

d_gene: .
v_gene: TRBV4-2
abundance: .
j_gene: TRBJ2-2
CDR3nt: TGTGCCAGCAGCCAAGATAGTCACCTCAACACCGGGGAGCTGTTTTTT
CDR3aa: CASSQDSHLNTGELFF

d_gene: .
v_gene: TRBV3-1/TRBV3-2
abundance: .
j_gene: TRBJ2-7
CDR3nt: TGTGCCAGCAGCCAAGATGGGCAGGGCTACGAGCAGTACTTC
CDR3aa: CASSQDGQGYEQYF

d_gene: TRBD2
v_gene: TRBV25-1
abundance: .
j_gene: TRBJ2-7
CDR3nt: TGTGCCAGCAGTCCCCTTAGGGGTAGCGGGAGGGCCGGCGAGCAGTACTTC
CDR3aa: CASSPLRGSGRAGEQYF

d_gene: .
v_gene: TRBV7-3
abundance: .
j_gene: TRBJ2-3
CDR3nt: TGTGCCAGCAGTCCCCGGGTAACAGATACGCAGTATTTT
CDR3aa: CASSPRVTDTQYF

d_gene: TRBD1
v_gene: TRBV6-5
abundance: .
j_gene: TRBJ1-2
CDR3nt: TGTGCCAGCAGCCTCCGGGACAGGGGGCATGGCTACACCTTC
CDR3aa: CASSLRDRGHGYTF

d_gene: TRBD1
v_gene: TRBV27
abundance: .
j_gene: TRBJ1-1
CDR3nt: TGTGCCAGCAGTTCAGGGACAGGGGGCTTTTCTGAAGCTTTCTTT
CDR3aa: CASSSGTGGFSEAFF

d_gene: .
v_gene: TRBV7-2
abundance: .
j_gene: TRBJ1-2
CDR3nt: TGTGCCAGCAGCTTAGAAGGCAGGCCCGATGGCTACACCTTC
CDR3aa: CASSLEGRPDGYTF

d_gene: .
v_gene: TRBV6-5
abundance: .
j_gene: TRBJ1-3
CDR3nt: TGTGCCAGCAGTAAATCCCCACAAACAAAAAACACCATATATTTT
CDR3aa: CASSKSPQTKNTIYF

d_gene: .
v_gene: TRBV19
abundance: .
j_gene: TRBJ1-3
CDR3nt: TGTGCCAGTAGGAAGACAGGCGGGTTAGCTGGAAACACCATATATTTT
CDR3aa: CASRKTGGLAGNTIYF

d_gene: TRBD1
v_gene: TRBV18
abundance: .
j_gene: TRBJ2-2
CDR3nt: TGTGCCAGCTCCCCGCTCCCCCCACAGGGGGTAACGAGGGAGCTGTTTTTT
CDR3aa: CASSPLPPQGVTRELFF

d_gene: .
v_gene: TRBV7-8
abundance: .
j_gene: TRBJ1-1
CDR3nt: TGTGCCAGCAGCACGCAGGGGATGAACACTGAAGCTTTCTTT
CDR3aa: CASSTQGMNTEAFF

d_gene: TRBD1
v_gene: TRBV4-3
abundance: .
j_gene: TRBJ2-1
CDR3nt: TGCGCCAGCAGCCAAGGAACAGGGGAAGTTTGGAGAGGTAGGCTCTTC
CDR3aa: CASSQGTGEVWRGRLF

d_gene: .
v_gene: TRBV4-3
abundance: .
j_gene: TRBJ1-1
CDR3nt: TGCGCCAGCAGCCAAGACCAGGGGCAGGGCAGGGAAGCTTTCTTT
CDR3aa: CASSQDQGQGREAFF

d_gene: TRBD1
v_gene: TRBV2
abundance: .
j_gene: TRBJ2-1
CDR3nt: TGTGCCAGCAGTGGGCGGGACAGGGGTAGTAGTGAGCAGTTCTTC
CDR3aa: CASSGRDRGSSEQFF

d_gene: .
v_gene: TRBV7-9
abundance: .
j_gene: TRBJ1-5
CDR3nt: TGTGCCAGCAGCCCCGGAGGTAATAGCAATCAGCCCCAGCATTTT
CDR3aa: CASSPGGNSNQPQHF

d_gene: TRBD2
v_gene: TRBV7-3
abundance: .
j_gene: TRBJ2-2
CDR3nt: TGTGCCAGCAGCTCCTTCGGAGCGGGAGGGAACACCGGGGAGCTGTTTTTT
CDR3aa: CASSSFGAGGNTGELFF

d_gene: TRBD2
v_gene: TRBV29-1
abundance: .
j_gene: TRBJ2-1
CDR3nt: TGCAGCGTTGAGGGACTAGCGGGAGGCCACTCCTACAATGAGCAGTTCTTC
CDR3aa: CSVEGLAGGHSYNEQFF

d_gene: TRBD1
v_gene: TRBV5-6
abundance: .
j_gene: TRBJ2-5
CDR3nt: TGTGCCAGCAGCTACCGGGACAGGGTCCCTGAGACCCAGTACTTC
CDR3aa: CASSYRDRVPETQYF

d_gene: .
v_gene: TRBV11-2
abundance: .
j_gene: TRBJ1-5
CDR3nt: TGTGCCAGCAGCCCGACAGCGATCAATCAGCCCCAGCATTTT
CDR3aa: CASSPTAINQPQHF

d_gene: TRBD1
v_gene: TRBV28
abundance: .
j_gene: TRBJ2-4
CDR3nt: TGTGCCAGCAGAGAAGGGGGCGCCAAAAACATTCAGTACTTC
CDR3aa: CASREGGAKNIQYF

d_gene: .
v_gene: TRBV6-6
abundance: few
j_gene: TRBJ1-6
CDR3nt: TGTGCCAGCAGTTACGAGAGACAGAGTAATTCACCCCTCCACTTT
CDR3aa: CASSYERQSNSPLHF

d_gene: .
v_gene: TRBV7-9
abundance: .
j_gene: TRBJ2-2
CDR3nt: TGTGCCAGCAGGGTTGAGGTTGTGACCGGGGAGCTGTTTTTT
CDR3aa: CASRVEVVTGELFF

d_gene: .
v_gene: TRBV20-1
abundance: .
j_gene: TRBJ2-5
CDR3nt: TGCAGTGCTTCCAGGAAAGAGACCCAGTACTTC
CDR3aa: CSASRKETQYF

d_gene: TRBD1
v_gene: TRBV2
abundance: .
j_gene: TRBJ1-6
CDR3nt: TGTGCCAGCAGTGAATACGTTCGCAGGGGGAGCTCCTATAATTCACCCCTCCACTTT
CDR3aa: CASSEYVRRGSSYNSPLHF

d_gene: TRBD1
v_gene: TRBV11-2
abundance: .
j_gene: TRBJ2-3
CDR3nt: TGTGCCAGCCGGACAGGGACAGATACGCAGTATTTT
CDR3aa: CASRTGTDTQYF

d_gene: .
v_gene: TRBV4-2
abundance: .
j_gene: TRBJ2-5
CDR3nt: TGTGCCAGCAGCCAAGGCGGGTGGGAGACCCAGTACTTC
CDR3aa: CASSQGGWETQYF

d_gene: .
v_gene: TRBV6-5
abundance: .
j_gene: TRBJ2-3
CDR3nt: TGTGCCAGCAGGTCTACAGGGCCGGGATACAGAACGCAGTATTTT
CDR3aa: CASRSTGPGYRTQYF

d_gene: TRBD1
v_gene: TRBV10-3
abundance: .
j_gene: TRBJ1-2
CDR3nt: TGTGCCATCAGTGACCCGACAGGGGAGTATGGCTACACCTTC
CDR3aa: CAISDPTGEYGYTF

d_gene: .
v_gene: TRBV5-1
abundance: .
j_gene: TRBJ2-2
CDR3nt: TGCGCCAGCAGCTTGGTGTGGGGCACGGGGGAGCTGTTTTTT
CDR3aa: CASSLVWGTGELFF

d_gene: .
v_gene: TRBV3-1/TRBV3-2
abundance: .
j_gene: TRBJ1-1
CDR3nt: TGTGCCAGCAGCCCCCGGGGTATGAACACTGAAGCTTTCTTT
CDR3aa: CASSPRGMNTEAFF

d_gene: TRBD1
v_gene: TRBV7-8
abundance: .
j_gene: TRBJ2-1
CDR3nt: TGTGCCAGCAGCTTAGGTCTGGGCCCCGGGACAGGGGAATATGAGCAGTTCTTC
CDR3aa: CASSLGLGPGTGEYEQFF

d_gene: TRBD2
v_gene: TRBV3-1/TRBV3-2
abundance: .
j_gene: TRBJ2-7
CDR3nt: TGTGCCAGCAGCCTCTACGGGGGGGGTTCCTACGAGCAGTACTTC
CDR3aa: CASSLYGGGSYEQYF

d_gene: TRBD1
v_gene: TRBV3-1/TRBV3-2
abundance: .
j_gene: TRBJ2-6
CDR3nt: TGTGCCAGCAGCCAAGATCGGATTCGACAGGGTCCCACTGGTGGGGCCAACGTCCTGACTTTC
CDR3aa: CASSQDRIRQGPTGGANVLTF

d_gene: .
v_gene: TRBV9
abundance: .
j_gene: TRBJ2-2
CDR3nt: TGTGCCAGCAGCTTCGGGACTCCCAACACCGGGGAGCTGTTTTTT
CDR3aa: CASSFGTPNTGELFF

d_gene: .
v_gene: TRBV4-3
abundance: .
j_gene: TRBJ1-4
CDR3nt: TGCGCCAGCAGCCCCGGTGGGAGGGGAGGAGAAAAACTGTTTTTT
CDR3aa: CASSPGGRGGEKLFF

d_gene: .
v_gene: TRBV10-3
abundance: .
j_gene: TRBJ1-6
CDR3nt: TGTGCCATCAAGGGGAATAATTCACCCCTCCACTTT
CDR3aa: CAIKGNNSPLHF

d_gene: TRBD2
v_gene: TRBV20-1
abundance: .
j_gene: TRBJ2-3
CDR3nt: TGCAGTGCTAGTCGGGGGGGGGCAGATACGCAGTATTTT
CDR3aa: CSASRGGADTQYF

d_gene: .
v_gene: TRBV20-1
abundance: .
j_gene: TRBJ1-2
CDR3nt: TGCAGTGCTCCCACGGGGGGTGGCTACACCTTC
CDR3aa: CSAPTGGGYTF

d_gene: .
v_gene: TRBV5-8
abundance: .
j_gene: TRBJ2-3
CDR3nt: TGTGCCAGCAGCTTGGTCGGGTCCAGCACAGATACGCAGTATTTT
CDR3aa: CASSLVGSSTDTQYF

d_gene: .
v_gene: TRBV28
abundance: .
j_gene: TRBJ1-2
CDR3nt: TGTGCCATCCAAGGGGCAGACTCTAACTATGGCTACACCTTC
CDR3aa: CAIQGADSNYGYTF

d_gene: .
v_gene: TRBV4-2
abundance: .
j_gene: TRBJ2-2
CDR3nt: TGTGCCAGCGTAGGTTGGATGGACAGTGATGGGTACGCCGGGGAGCTGTTTTTT
CDR3aa: CASVGWMDSDGYAGELFF

d_gene: TRBD2
v_gene: TRBV28
abundance: .
j_gene: TRBJ2-3
CDR3nt: TGTGCCAGCAGTTGGGGACTAGCGGGAGGGCCCTCAGATACGCAGTATTTT
CDR3aa: CASSWGLAGGPSDTQYF